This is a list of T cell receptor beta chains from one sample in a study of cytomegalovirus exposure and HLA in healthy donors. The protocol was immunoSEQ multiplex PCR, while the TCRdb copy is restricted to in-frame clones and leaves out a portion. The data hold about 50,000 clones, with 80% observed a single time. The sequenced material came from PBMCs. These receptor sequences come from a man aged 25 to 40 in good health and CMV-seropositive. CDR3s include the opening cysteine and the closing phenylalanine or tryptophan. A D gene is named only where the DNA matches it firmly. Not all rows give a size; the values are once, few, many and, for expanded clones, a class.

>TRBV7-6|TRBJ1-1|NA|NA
CASSLSLNTEAFF
TGTGCCAGCAGCTTATCACTCAACACTGAAGCTTTCTTT
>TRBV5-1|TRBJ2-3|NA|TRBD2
CASSLGLAGGTDTQYF
TGCGCCAGCAGCCTGGGACTAGCGGGGGGCACAGATACGCAGTATTTT
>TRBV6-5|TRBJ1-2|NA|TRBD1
CASIFGTGGNYGYTF
TGTGCCAGCATCTTCGGGACAGGGGGCAACTATGGCTACACCTTC
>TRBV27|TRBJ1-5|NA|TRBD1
CASSAGTGDYPSNQPQHF
TGTGCCAGCAGTGCCGGGACAGGGGACTACCCAAGCAATCAGCCCCAGCATTTT
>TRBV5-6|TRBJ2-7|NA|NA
CASSPERGTYEQYF
TGTGCCAGCAGCCCAGAACGGGGGACGTACGAGCAGTACTTC
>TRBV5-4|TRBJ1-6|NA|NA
CASSLLPTSYNSPLHF
TGTGCCAGCAGCTTGCTGCCTACCTCCTATAATTCACCCCTCCACTTT
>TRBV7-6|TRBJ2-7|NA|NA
CASSSSRGYEQYF
TGTGCCAGCAGCTCCTCACGAGGTTACGAGCAGTACTTC
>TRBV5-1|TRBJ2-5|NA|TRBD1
CASSLAHRDRSGETQYF
TGCGCCAGCAGCTTGGCCCACCGGGACAGGAGCGGAGAGACCCAGTACTTC
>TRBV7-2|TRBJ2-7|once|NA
CASSLRGGKSYEQYF
TGTGCCAGCAGCTTACGAGGGGGAAAGTCCTACGAGCAGTACTTC
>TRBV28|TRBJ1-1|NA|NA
CASSLYSAGTEAFF
TGTGCCAGCAGTTTATACTCTGCGGGCACTGAAGCTTTCTTT
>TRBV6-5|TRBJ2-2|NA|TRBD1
CASSYTGVTGELFF
TGTGCCAGCAGTTACACAGGGGTCACCGGGGAGCTGTTTTTT
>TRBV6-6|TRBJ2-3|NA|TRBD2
CASSYSTGLATDTQYF
TGTGCCAGCAGTTACTCAACCGGACTAGCGACAGATACGCAGTATTTT
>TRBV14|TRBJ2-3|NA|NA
CASSQSYTQYF
TGTGCCAGCAGCCAGTCTTATACGCAGTATTTT
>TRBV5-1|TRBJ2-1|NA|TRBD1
CASSFSGTGPNEQFF
TGCGCCAGCAGCTTCTCCGGGACAGGGCCCAATGAGCAGTTCTTC
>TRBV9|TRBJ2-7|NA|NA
CASSVGGGEPSYEQYF
TGTGCCAGCAGCGTAGGAGGCGGCGAGCCCTCCTACGAGCAGTACTTC
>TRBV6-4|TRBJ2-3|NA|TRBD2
CASSFSGEGADTQYF
TGTGCCAGCAGCTTTAGCGGGGAAGGCGCAGATACGCAGTATTTT
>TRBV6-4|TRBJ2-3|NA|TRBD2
CASKLSGGGATDTQYF
TGTGCCAGCAAGTTGAGTGGCGGGGGGGCCACAGATACGCAGTATTTT
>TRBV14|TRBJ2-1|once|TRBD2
CASSQTGTSDYKQFF
TGTGCCAGCAGCCAGACCGGGACTAGCGACTATAAGCAGTTCTTC
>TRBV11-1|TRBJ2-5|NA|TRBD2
CASSLGGLAGVETQYF
TGTGCCAGCAGCTTAGGAGGACTAGCGGGGGTAGAGACCCAGTACTTC
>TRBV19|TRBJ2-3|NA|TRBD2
CASSMTGLAGVDTQYF
TGTGCCAGTAGTATGACGGGACTAGCAGGGGTAGATACGCAGTATTTT
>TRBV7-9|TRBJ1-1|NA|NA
CASSNGVAAEAFF
TGTGCCAGCAGTAACGGGGTCGCGGCTGAAGCTTTCTTT
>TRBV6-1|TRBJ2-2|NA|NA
CASSEVVNTGELFF
TGTGCCAGCAGTGAAGTAGTTAACACCGGGGAGCTGTTTTTT
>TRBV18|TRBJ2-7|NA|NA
CASSRQSYEQYF
TGTGCCAGCTCCCGTCAGTCCTACGAGCAGTACTTC
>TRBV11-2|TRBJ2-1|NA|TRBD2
CASTDQKAGGGNNEQFF
TGTGCCAGCACCGACCAAAAGGCCGGGGGGGGAAACAATGAGCAGTTCTTC
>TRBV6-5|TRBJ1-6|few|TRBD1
CASSYSQWQGDSPLHF
TGTGCCAGCAGTTACTCCCAATGGCAGGGGGATTCACCCCTCCACTTT
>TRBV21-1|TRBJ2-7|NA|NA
CARIPRDNDYEQYF
TGTGCCAGGATTCCTCGGGACAACGACTACGAGCAGTACTTC
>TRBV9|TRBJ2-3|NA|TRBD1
CASSVVGGPDTQYF
TGTGCCAGCAGCGTAGTAGGGGGCCCAGATACGCAGTATTTT
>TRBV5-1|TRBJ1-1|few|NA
CASSPGGQNTEAFF
TGCGCCAGCAGCCCGGGGGGCCAGAACACTGAAGCTTTCTTT
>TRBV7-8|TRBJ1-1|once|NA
CASSPFTFRAEAFF
TGTGCCAGCAGCCCCTTCACGTTTCGCGCTGAAGCTTTCTTT
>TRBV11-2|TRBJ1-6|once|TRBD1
CASSFISGTGASGPSPLHF
TGTGCCAGCAGCTTCATTTCAGGGACAGGGGCGTCGGGCCCATCGCCCCTCCACTTT
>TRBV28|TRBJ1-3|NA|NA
CAVTGPTSGNTIYF
TGTGCGGTAACAGGGCCCACCTCTGGAAACACCATATATTTT
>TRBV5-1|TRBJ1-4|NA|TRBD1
CASSYTGTANEKLFF
TGCGCCAGCAGCTATACAGGGACAGCTAATGAAAAACTGTTTTTT
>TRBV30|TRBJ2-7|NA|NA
CAWSVSRGEQYF
TGTGCCTGGAGTGTATCGCGGGGCGAGCAGTACTTC
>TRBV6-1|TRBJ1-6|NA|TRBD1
CASSPDRARSPLHF
TGTGCCAGCAGCCCCGACAGGGCCAGGTCCCCCCTCCACTTT
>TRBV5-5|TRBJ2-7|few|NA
CASSLSDSPYEQYF
TGTGCCAGCAGCTTGAGCGACTCTCCCTACGAGCAGTACTTC
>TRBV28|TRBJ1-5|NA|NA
CASSSRTKIQPQHF
TGTGCCAGCAGCTCACGTACAAAAATTCAGCCCCAGCATTTT
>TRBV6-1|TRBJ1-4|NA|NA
CASSAGDNEKLFF
TGTGCCAGCAGTGCGGGAGATAATGAAAAACTGTTTTTT
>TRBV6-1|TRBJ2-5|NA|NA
CASSGHSQETQYF
TGTGCCAGCTCGGGACATTCTCAAGAGACCCAGTACTTC
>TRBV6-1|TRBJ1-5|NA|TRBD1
CASSETARGVFSNQPQHF
TGTGCCAGCAGTGAGACTGCCAGGGGGGTCTTTAGCAATCAGCCCCAGCATTTT
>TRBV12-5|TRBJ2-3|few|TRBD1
CASGPGQGAITDTQYF
TGTGCTAGTGGTCCCGGACAGGGGGCGATCACAGATACGCAGTATTTT
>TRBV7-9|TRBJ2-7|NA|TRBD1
CASSIRGQGSDEQYF
TGTGCCAGCAGCATAAGAGGACAGGGTTCCGACGAGCAGTACTTC
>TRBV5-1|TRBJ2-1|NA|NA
CASSLESYEQFF
TGCGCCAGCAGCTTGGAGAGCTATGAGCAGTTCTTC
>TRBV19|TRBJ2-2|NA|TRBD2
CASSIGGGGRTGELFF
TGTGCCAGTAGTATAGGAGGCGGGGGGCGTACCGGGGAGCTGTTTTTT
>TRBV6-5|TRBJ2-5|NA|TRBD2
CASSYSGGVEETQYF
TGTGCCAGCAGTTACTCTGGGGGGGTGGAGGAGACCCAGTACTTC
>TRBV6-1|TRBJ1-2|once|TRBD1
CASSQQGDYGYTF
TGTGCCAGCAGTCAACAGGGGGACTATGGCTACACCTTC
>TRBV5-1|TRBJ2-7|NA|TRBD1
CASSSQTGATYEQYF
TGCGCCAGCAGCTCACAGACAGGGGCTACCTACGAGCAGTACTTC
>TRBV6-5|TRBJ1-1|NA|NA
CASSVRDGTEAFF
TGTGCCAGCAGTGTCAGGGATGGCACTGAAGCTTTCTTT
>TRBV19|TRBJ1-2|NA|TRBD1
CASREGQGANYGYTF
TGTGCCAGTAGGGAAGGACAGGGGGCGAACTATGGCTACACCTTC